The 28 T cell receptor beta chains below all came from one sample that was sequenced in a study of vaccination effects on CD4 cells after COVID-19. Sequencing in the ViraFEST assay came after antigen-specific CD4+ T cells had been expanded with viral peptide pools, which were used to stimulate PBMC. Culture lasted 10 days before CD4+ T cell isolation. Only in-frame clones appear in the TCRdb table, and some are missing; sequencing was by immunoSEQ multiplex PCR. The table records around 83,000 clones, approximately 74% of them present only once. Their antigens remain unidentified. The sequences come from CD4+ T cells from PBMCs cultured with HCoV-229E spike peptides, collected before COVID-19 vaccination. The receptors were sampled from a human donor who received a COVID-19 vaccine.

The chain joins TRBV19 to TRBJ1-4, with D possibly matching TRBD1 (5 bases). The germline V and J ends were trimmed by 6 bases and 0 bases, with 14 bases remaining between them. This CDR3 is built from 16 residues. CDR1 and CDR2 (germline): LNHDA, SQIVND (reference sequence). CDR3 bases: TGTGCCAGTAGCTTGACAGCTTCTGCAACTAATGAAAAACTGTTTTTT. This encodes CASSLTASATNEKLFF.

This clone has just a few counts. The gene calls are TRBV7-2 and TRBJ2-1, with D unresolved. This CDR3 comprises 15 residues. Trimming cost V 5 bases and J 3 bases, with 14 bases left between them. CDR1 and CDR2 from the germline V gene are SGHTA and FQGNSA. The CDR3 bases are TGTGCCAGCAGCCCCGGATCGTTTGTCTACAATGAGCAGTTCTTC. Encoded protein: CASSPGSFVYNEQFF. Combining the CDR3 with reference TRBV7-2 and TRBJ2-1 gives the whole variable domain GAGVSQSPSNKVTEKGKDVELRCDPISGHTALYWYRQSLGQGLEFLIYFQGNSAPDKSGLPSDRFSAERTGGSVSTLTIQRTQQEDSAVYLCASSPGSFVYNEQFFGPGTRLTVL.

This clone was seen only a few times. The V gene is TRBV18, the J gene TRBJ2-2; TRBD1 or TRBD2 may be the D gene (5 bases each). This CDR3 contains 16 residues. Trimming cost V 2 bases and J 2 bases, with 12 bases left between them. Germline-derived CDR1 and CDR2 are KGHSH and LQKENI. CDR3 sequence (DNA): TGTGCCAGCTCACCATTTGGAGGACAAAACACCGGGGAGCTGTTTTTT. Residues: CASSPFGGQNTGELFF.

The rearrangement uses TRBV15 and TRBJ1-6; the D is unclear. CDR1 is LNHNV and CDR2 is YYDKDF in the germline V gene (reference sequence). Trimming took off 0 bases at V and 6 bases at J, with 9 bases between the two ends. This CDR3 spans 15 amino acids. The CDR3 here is CATSREGSFNSPLHF. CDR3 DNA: TGTGCCACCAGCAGAGAGGGCAGTTTTAATTCACCCCTCCACTTT.

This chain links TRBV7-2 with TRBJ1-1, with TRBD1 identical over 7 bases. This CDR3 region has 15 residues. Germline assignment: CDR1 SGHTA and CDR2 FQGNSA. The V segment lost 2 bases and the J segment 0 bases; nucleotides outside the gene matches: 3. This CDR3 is CASSLLTGVNTEAFF. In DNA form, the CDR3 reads TGTGCCAGCAGCTTACTAACAGGGGTGAACACTGAAGCTTTCTTT.

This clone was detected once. The CDR3 DNA reads TGCGCCAGCAGCGACCAAAGAGCTACGAACACCGGGGAGCTGTTTTTT. Translated, it gives CASSDQRATNTGELFF. This chain uses TRBV5-1 with TRBJ2-2; no firm D call. The CDR3 spans 16 residues. V lost 4 bases and J lost 0, with 13 bases in between. Germline CDR1 reads SGHRS; CDR2 reads YFSETQ.

The CDR3, as DNA: TGCGCCAGCAGCACACAGGGGGCAGGTTTATACAATGAGCAGTTCTTC. Amino acid sequence: CASSTQGAGLYNEQFF. V usage is TRBV5-1 and J usage is TRBJ2-1; 9 positions match TRBD1. Trimming removed 4 bases from V and 4 bases from J; junction bases left unmatched: 9. In germline, CDR1 is SGHRS, CDR2 YFSETQ. This CDR3 spans 16 amino acids.

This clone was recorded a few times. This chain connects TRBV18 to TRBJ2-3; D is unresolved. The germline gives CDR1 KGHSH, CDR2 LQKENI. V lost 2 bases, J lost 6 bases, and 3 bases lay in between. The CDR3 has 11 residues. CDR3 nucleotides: TGTGCCAGCTCACCAGAGGATACGCAGTATTTT. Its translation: CASSPEDTQYF.

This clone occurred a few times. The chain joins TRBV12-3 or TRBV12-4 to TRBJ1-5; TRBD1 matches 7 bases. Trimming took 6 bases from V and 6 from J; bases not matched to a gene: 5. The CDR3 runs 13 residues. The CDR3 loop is CASRDRVSQPQHF. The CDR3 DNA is TGTGCCAGCAGAGACAGGGTATCTCAGCCCCAGCATTTT.

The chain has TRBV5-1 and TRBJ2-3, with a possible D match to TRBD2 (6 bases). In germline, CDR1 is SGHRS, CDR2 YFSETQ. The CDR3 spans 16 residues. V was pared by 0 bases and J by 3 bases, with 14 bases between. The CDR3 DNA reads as TGCGCCAGCAGCTTGGAGCCAGGAGGGGTGACAGATACGCAGTATTTT. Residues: CASSLEPGGVTDTQYF.

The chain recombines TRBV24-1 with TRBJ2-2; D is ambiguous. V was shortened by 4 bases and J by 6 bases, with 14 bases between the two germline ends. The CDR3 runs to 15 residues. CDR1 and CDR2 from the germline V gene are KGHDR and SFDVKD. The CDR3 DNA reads TGTGCCACCAGTGACCCACGTTCCGCATCCGGGGAGCTGTTTTTT. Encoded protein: CATSDPRSASGELFF.

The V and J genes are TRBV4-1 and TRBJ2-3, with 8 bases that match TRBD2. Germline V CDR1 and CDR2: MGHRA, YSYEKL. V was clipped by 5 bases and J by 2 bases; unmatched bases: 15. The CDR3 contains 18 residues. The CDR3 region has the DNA TGCGCCAGCAGCAAAAACACCATGGGGCGGGGGGTCACAGATACGCAGTATTTT. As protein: CASSKNTMGRGVTDTQYF.

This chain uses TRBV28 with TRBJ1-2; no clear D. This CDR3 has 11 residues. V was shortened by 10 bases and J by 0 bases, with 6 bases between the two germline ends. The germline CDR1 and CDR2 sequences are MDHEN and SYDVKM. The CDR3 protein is CATTANYGYTF. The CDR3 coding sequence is TGTGCCACCACAGCTAACTATGGCTACACCTTC.

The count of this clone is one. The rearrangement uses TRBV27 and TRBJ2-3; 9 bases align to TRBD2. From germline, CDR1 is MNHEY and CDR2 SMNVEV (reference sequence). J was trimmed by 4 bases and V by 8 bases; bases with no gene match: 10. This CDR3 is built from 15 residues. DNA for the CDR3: TGTGCCAGCGCCATACTGACTAGCGGCGCAGATACGCAGTATTTT. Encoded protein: CASAILTSGADTQYF.

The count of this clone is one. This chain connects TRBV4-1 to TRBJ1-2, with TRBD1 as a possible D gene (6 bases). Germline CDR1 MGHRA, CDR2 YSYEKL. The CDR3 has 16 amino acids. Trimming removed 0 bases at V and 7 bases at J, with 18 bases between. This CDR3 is CASSQDENRARSGYTF. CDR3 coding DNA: TGCGCCAGCAGCCAAGATGAGAACAGGGCGAGGTCTGGCTACACCTTC.

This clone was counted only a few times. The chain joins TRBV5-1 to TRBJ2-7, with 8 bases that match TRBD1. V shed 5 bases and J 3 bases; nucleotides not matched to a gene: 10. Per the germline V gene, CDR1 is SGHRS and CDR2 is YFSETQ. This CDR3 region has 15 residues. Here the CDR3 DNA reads TGCGCCAGCAGAAGTGGATTGGGACAGGTCTACGAGCAGTACGTC. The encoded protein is CASRSGLGQVYEQYV.

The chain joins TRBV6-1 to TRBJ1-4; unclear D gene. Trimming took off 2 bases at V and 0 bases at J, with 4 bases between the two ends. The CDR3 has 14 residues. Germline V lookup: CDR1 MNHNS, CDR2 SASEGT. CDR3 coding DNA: TGTGCCAGCAGTGAACAGCCAACTAATGAAAAACTGTTTTTT. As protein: CASSEQPTNEKLFF.

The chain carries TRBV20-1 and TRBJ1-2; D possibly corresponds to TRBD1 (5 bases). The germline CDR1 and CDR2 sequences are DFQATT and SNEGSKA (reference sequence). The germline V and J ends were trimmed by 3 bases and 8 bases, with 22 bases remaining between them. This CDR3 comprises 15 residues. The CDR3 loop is CSASRDGAGMDGYTF. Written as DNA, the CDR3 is TGCAGTGCTAGTCGAGACGGGGCAGGGATGGACGGCTACACCTTC.

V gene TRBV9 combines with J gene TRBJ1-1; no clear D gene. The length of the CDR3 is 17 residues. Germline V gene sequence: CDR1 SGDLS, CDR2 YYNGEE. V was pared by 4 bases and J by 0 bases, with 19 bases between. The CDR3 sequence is CASSPSSGPSMNTEAFF. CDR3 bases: TGTGCCAGCAGCCCCTCTTCCGGGCCATCAATGAACACTGAAGCTTTCTTT.

CDR3 nucleotides: TGCAGTGCTAGAGTAATTATAGAGCAGTTCTTC. Protein: CSARVIIEQFF. The V gene is TRBV20-1, the J gene TRBJ2-1; D remains unclear. CDR1 and CDR2 (germline): DFQATT, SNEGSKA (reference sequence). The CDR3 sequence is 11 residues long. Trimming pared 1 base from V and 10 bases from J, leaving 8 bases between.

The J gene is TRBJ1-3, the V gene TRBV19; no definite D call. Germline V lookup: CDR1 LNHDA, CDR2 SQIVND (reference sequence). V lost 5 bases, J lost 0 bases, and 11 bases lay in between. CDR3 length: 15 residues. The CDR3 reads CASSDPGSSGNTIYF. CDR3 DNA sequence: TGTGCCAGTAGTGACCCGGGTAGCTCTGGAAACACCATATATTTT.

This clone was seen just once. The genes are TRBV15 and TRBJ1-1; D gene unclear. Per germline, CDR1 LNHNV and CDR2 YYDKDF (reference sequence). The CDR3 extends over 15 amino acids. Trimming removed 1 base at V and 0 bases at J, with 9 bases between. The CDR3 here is CATSRGTLMNTEAFF. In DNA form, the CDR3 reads TGTGCCACCAGCAGAGGGACGCTGATGAACACTGAAGCTTTCTTT. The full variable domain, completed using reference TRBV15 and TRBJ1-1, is DAMVIQNPRYQVTQFGKPVTLSCSQTLNHNVMYWYQQKSSQAPKLLFHYYDKDFNNEADTPDNFQSRRPNTSFCFLDIRSPGLGDTAMYLCATSRGTLMNTEAFFGQGTRLTVV.

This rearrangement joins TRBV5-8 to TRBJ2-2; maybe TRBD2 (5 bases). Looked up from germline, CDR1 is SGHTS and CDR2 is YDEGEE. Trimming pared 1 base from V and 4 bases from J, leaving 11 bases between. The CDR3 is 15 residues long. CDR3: CASSLYGVGTGELFF. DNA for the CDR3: TGTGCCAGCAGCTTGTACGGGGTTGGCACCGGGGAGCTGTTTTTT.

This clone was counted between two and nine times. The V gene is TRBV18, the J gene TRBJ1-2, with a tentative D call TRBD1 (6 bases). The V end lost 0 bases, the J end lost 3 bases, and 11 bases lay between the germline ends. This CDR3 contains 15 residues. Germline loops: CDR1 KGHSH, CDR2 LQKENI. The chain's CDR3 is CASSPPPGAHYGYTF. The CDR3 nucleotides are TGTGCCAGCTCACCACCGCCGGGGGCTCACTATGGCTACACCTTC.

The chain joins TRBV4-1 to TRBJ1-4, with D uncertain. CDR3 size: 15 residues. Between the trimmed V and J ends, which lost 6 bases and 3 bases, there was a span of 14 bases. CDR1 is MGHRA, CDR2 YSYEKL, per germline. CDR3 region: CASSIHPSSNEKLFF. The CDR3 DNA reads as TGCGCCAGCAGTATCCATCCGTCTTCTAATGAAAAACTGTTTTTT.

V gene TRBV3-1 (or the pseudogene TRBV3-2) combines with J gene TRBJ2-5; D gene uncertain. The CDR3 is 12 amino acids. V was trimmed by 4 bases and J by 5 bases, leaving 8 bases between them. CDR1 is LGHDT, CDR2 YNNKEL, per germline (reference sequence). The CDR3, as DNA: TGTGCCAGCAGCCGCATACGGGAGACCCAGTACTTC. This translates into CASSRIRETQYF.

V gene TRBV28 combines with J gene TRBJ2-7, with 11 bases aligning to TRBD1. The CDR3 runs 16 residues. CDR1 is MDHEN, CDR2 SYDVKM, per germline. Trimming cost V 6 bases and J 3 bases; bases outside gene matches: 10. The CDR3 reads CASRLVGGQGDYEQYV. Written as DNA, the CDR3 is TGTGCCAGCAGACTTGTAGGGGGACAGGGGGACTACGAGCAGTACGTC.

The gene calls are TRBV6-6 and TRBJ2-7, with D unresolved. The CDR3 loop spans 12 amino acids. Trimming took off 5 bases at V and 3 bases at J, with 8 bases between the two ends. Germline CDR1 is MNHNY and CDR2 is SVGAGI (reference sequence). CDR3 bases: TGTGCCAGCAGTCGGCAGGACTACGAGCAGTACGTC. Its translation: CASSRQDYEQYV.